A single sample is the source of the 26 T cell receptor beta chains below, sequenced in a study of metastatic and nonmetastatic thyroid tumors. Until they underwent thyroid surgery, no patient had received any treatment. MiXCR was used by TCRdb to re-call the PCR reads. The table lists over 10,000 clones, about 32% of them singletons. Specimen: tumor tissue. The receptors derive from a female donor with papillary thyroid cancer or a benign thyroid nodule (not recorded which). Some clones in this sample may be carry-over from other donors' samples.

V is TRBV6-1 and J is TRBJ2-7; TRBD1 matches at 9 bases. Germline loops: CDR1 MNHNS, CDR2 SASEGT. The CDR3 spans 11 residues. V trimming: 8 bases; J trimming: 6 bases; junction bases outside the gene matches: 2. The CDR3 DNA follows: TGTGCCAGCGGACAGGGGACCGAGCAGTACTTC. Its translation is CASGQGTEQYF.

This clone is categorized as medium-sized. This chain joins TRBV5-1 and TRBJ2-2; D perhaps matches TRBD1 (6 bases). Germline V gene sequence: CDR1 SGHRS, CDR2 YFSETQ. The CDR3 loop spans 12 amino acids. The V and J ends lost 4 bases and 6 bases respectively, with 7 bases between them. The CDR3 region is CASSPGAGELFF. The CDR3 DNA sequence: TGCGCCAGCAGCCCAGGGGCCGGGGAGCTGTTTTTT.

The chain links TRBV6-5 to TRBJ1-1; the D gene is possibly TRBD1 (5 bases). The germline V and J ends were trimmed by 0 bases and 4 bases, with 6 bases remaining between them. The CDR3 is made up of 13 amino acids. Germline V gene data show CDR1 as MNHEY and CDR2 as SVGAGI. Written as DNA, the CDR3 is TGTGCCAGCAGTTACTCGCAGGGCACTGAAGCTTTCTTT. Translated, it gives CASSYSQGTEAFF.

The chain combines TRBV6-4 with TRBJ2-5, with 10 nucleotides matching TRBD2. This CDR3 is 16 amino acids long. J lost 0 bases, V lost 6 bases, and 7 bases had no gene match. Germline V CDR1 and CDR2: MRHNA, SNTAGT. The DNA for the CDR3 is TGTGCCAGCAGGGATCTACTAGCGGGGTACCAAGAGACCCAGTACTTC. The encoded protein is CASRDLLAGYQETQYF.

V and J are TRBV20-1 and TRBJ2-7; 8 bases fit TRBD2. Germline V gene sequence: CDR1 DFQATT, CDR2 SNEGSKA (reference sequence). This CDR3 has 13 amino acids. Trimming took 5 bases from V and 2 from J; bases not matched to a gene: 5. The CDR3 loop is CSASLAGTYEQYF. Written as DNA, the CDR3 is TGCAGTGCTTCCTTAGCGGGGACCTACGAGCAGTACTTC.

The chain has TRBV5-1 and TRBJ2-2; 10 positions agree with TRBD1. The CDR3 spans 16 residues. The germline CDR1 and CDR2 sequences are SGHRS and YFSETQ. Losses at the gene ends were 4 bases for V and 2 bases for J; bases not matched to a gene: 5. This CDR3 is CASSPDRGLNTGELFF. CDR3 sequence (DNA): TGCGCCAGCAGCCCCGACAGGGGGCTAAACACCGGGGAGCTGTTTTTT.

By its share, this clone is medium-sized. V usage is TRBV5-1 and J usage is TRBJ2-1; 13 nucleotides agree with TRBD2. Germline V lookup: CDR1 SGHRS, CDR2 YFSETQ. The J segment lost 3 bases and the V segment lost 3 bases, leaving 6 bases of the junction unmatched. This CDR3 contains 17 residues. The DNA of the CDR3 is TGCGCCAGCAGCTCGACGGGACTAGCGGGACTCTACAATGAGCAGTTCTTC. Its protein is CASSSTGLAGLYNEQFF.

The sample holds many counts of this clone. V and J are TRBV16 and TRBJ2-3; no definite D call. There are 13 residues in the CDR3. Germline V gene data show CDR1 as KGHSY and CDR2 as FQNENV. Trimming removed 4 bases from V and 5 bases from J, with 10 bases in between. CDR3 sequence reads: CASSLSRQDTQYF. The CDR3 region has the DNA TGTGCCAGCAGCCTCTCTAGACAAGATACGCAGTATTTT.

This clone was seen repeatedly, ten times or more. The chain joins TRBV5-5 to TRBJ2-7, with 12 bases fitting TRBD1. The germline V gene has CDR1 SGHKS and CDR2 YYEKEE (reference sequence). J gave up 3 bases and V 2 bases, and 6 bases lay outside the gene matches. This CDR3 has 16 amino acids. CDR3 residues: CASSFTGTGGIYEQYF. The CDR3 nucleotides are TGTGCCAGCAGCTTTACCGGGACAGGGGGCATCTACGAGCAGTACTTC.

CDR3 amino acids: CASSHTGANTEAFF. DNA for the CDR3: TGTGCCAGCAGCCACACGGGCGCGAACACTGAAGCTTTCTTT. This sequence joins TRBV28 and TRBJ1-1, with no clear D. The CDR3 extends over 14 amino acids. V lost 6 bases, J lost 1 base, and 12 bases lay in between. The germline V gene encodes CDR1 MDHEN and CDR2 SYDVKM.

The rearrangement joins TRBV15 to TRBJ2-7, with unresolved D. The length of the CDR3 is 17 residues. V was cut by 0 bases and J by 3 bases, with 18 bases left in between. Germline values: CDR1 LNHNV, CDR2 YYDKDF (reference sequence). The CDR3 sequence is CATSREAQHGVNYEQYF. Written as DNA, the CDR3 is TGTGCCACCAGCAGAGAGGCTCAGCATGGAGTTAACTACGAGCAGTACTTC.

The chain has TRBV19 and TRBJ1-5; D not resolved. The CDR3 has 17 amino acids. CDR1 and CDR2 (germline): LNHDA, SQIVND (reference sequence). Trimming pared 5 bases from V and 0 bases from J, leaving 17 bases between. CDR3 DNA sequence: TGTGCCAGTAGTCCTGCTTGGACTTCAGTTAGCAATCAGCCCCAGCATTTT. Its protein is CASSPAWTSVSNQPQHF.

CDR3 in DNA: TGCGCCAGCAGCTTACAGGGGGCAGCTCTAGCGGGAAAGACAGATACGCAGTATTTT. Residues: CASSLQGAALAGKTDTQYF. The J gene is TRBJ2-3, the V gene TRBV5-1; D is possibly TRBD1 or TRBD2 (9 bases each). V lost 2 bases, J lost 3 bases, and 25 bases lay in between. The CDR3 runs to 19 residues. CDR1 and CDR2 (germline): SGHRS, YFSETQ.

In this sample, this clone is medium-sized (0.01 to 0.1%). The chain is built from TRBV12-3 or TRBV12-4 and TRBJ1-5, with D perhaps matching TRBD1 (6 bases). The length of the CDR3 is 17 residues. Trimming took 2 bases from V and 2 from J, leaving 16 bases between them. The CDR3 DNA is TGTGCCAGCAGTTTAAGCGCGGGGGGCGTTGGCAATCAGCCCCAGCATTTT. Translated: CASSLSAGGVGNQPQHF.

There are a few counts of this clone. The chain has TRBV27 and TRBJ2-7; tentative D call: TRBD2 (6 bases). This CDR3 is 15 amino acids long. Germline V gene data show CDR1 as MNHEY and CDR2 as SMNVEV (reference sequence). The V gene lost 4 bases and the J gene lost 4 bases, with 17 bases spanning the gap. DNA of the CDR3: TGTGCCAGCAGTTCCCCAGGGACTGGGGGGTACGAGCAGTACTTC. It codes for CASSSPGTGGYEQYF.

The CDR3 loop is CSARGRSEQFF. The DNA for the CDR3 is TGCAGTGCTAGGGGGAGATCCGAGCAGTTCTTC. V is TRBV20-1 and J is TRBJ2-1, with D possibly being TRBD2 (5 bases). Trimming removed 3 bases from V and 10 bases from J, with 10 bases in between. The V gene's germline CDR1 is DFQATT and CDR2 SNEGSKA (reference sequence). The CDR3 loop spans 11 amino acids.

This clone was counted a few times. The rearrangement uses TRBV6-1 and TRBJ2-5, with D perhaps TRBD2 (5 bases). From germline, CDR1 is MNHNS and CDR2 SASEGT. The ends were cut back, 3 bases at V and 2 bases at J, with 13 bases in the middle. The CDR3 is 15 residues long. CDR3 loop: CASSEAGGEQETQYF. In DNA form, the CDR3 reads TGTGCCAGCAGTGAGGCCGGTGGGGAGCAAGAGACCCAGTACTTC.

Within the sample, this clone is medium-sized (0.01 to 0.1%). The rearrangement links TRBV5-1 to TRBJ1-1; 7 positions match TRBD1. The CDR3 sequence is 13 residues long. J was trimmed by 2 bases and V by 4 bases; bases with no gene match: 2. Germline V lookup: CDR1 SGHRS, CDR2 YFSETQ. CDR3 region: CASSDRVNTEAFF. The CDR3, as DNA: TGCGCCAGCAGCGACAGGGTCAACACTGAAGCTTTCTTT.

This clone is medium-sized. At the DNA level, this CDR3 is encoded by other sequences in the same sample as well. The rearrangement links TRBV6-1 to TRBJ2-7; 10 nucleotides match TRBD2. The CDR3 runs 14 residues. Losses at the gene ends were 11 bases for V and 7 bases for J; bases not matched to a gene: 14. Germline CDR1 reads MNHNS; CDR2 reads SASEGT. This chain's CDR3 is CAGGRSGGAQEQYF. The CDR3 nucleotides read TGTGCCGGAGGGAGAAGCGGGGGGGCTCAAGAGCAGTACTTC.

There are a few counts of this clone. V is TRBV19 and J is TRBJ2-7; the D gene is possibly TRBD2 (7 bases). Germline V gene lookup returns CDR1 LNHDA and CDR2 SQIVND (reference sequence). The germline V and J ends were trimmed by 5 bases and 4 bases, with 12 bases remaining between them. The CDR3 is 13 residues long. The chain's CDR3 is CASSPGGAYEQYF. The CDR3, as DNA: TGTGCCAGTAGTCCTGGGGGGGCGTACGAGCAGTACTTC.

The chain links TRBV4-1 to TRBJ1-3, with D maybe TRBD1 (5 bases). Germline V gene lookup returns CDR1 MGHRA and CDR2 YSYEKL. The CDR3 extends over 15 amino acids. V shed 0 bases and J shed 4 bases, with 10 bases lying between them. The CDR3 region is CASSQEDRIGNTIYF. DNA for the CDR3: TGCGCCAGCAGCCAAGAAGACAGAATAGGAAACACCATATATTTT.

Within the sample, this clone is large. J is TRBJ1-1 and V is TRBV15; 8 bases agree with TRBD1. This CDR3 region has 15 residues. CDR1 and CDR2 from the germline V gene are LNHNV and YYDKDF (reference sequence). J lost 4 bases, V lost 4 bases, and 8 bases had no gene match. The CDR3 reads CATSKQNRGITEAFF. CDR3 bases: TGTGCCACCAGCAAACAAAACAGGGGGATCACTGAAGCTTTCTTT.

The V and J genes are TRBV6-1 and TRBJ2-7, with 9 positions matching TRBD2. Trimming cost V 6 bases and J 1 base; bases outside gene matches: 1. The CDR3 has 13 amino acids. Germline CDR1 and CDR2: MNHNS and SASEGT. CDR3 loop: CASRREGSYEQYF. The CDR3 coding sequence is TGTGCCAGCAGGCGGGAGGGTTCCTACGAGCAGTACTTC.

V is TRBV3-1 and J is TRBJ2-7; D ambiguous. V lost 2 bases and J 0 bases, leaving 8 bases between the germline ends. The CDR3 has 14 residues. Germline V gene lookup returns CDR1 LGHDT and CDR2 YNNKEL (reference sequence). The CDR3 DNA reads as TGTGCCAGCAGCCAAACAAAGAGCTCCTACGAGCAGTACTTC. It is translated as CASSQTKSSYEQYF.

The rearrangement joins TRBV20-1 to TRBJ2-7, with TRBD2 matching over 11 bases. The CDR3 totals 14 residues. Germline trimming cut 8 bases from V and 8 bases from J; bases unmatched to any gene: 14. CDR1 is DFQATT, CDR2 SNEGSKA, per germline (reference sequence). The CDR3 loop reads CSSSRGTSGGQQYF. The CDR3 DNA sequence: TGCAGTTCTTCCCGAGGAACTAGCGGGGGCCAGCAGTACTTC.

This clone was counted between two and nine times. V usage is TRBV10-1 and J usage is TRBJ2-6, with unresolved D. CDR1 and CDR2 (germline): WNHNN, SYGVQD (reference sequence). V lost 2 bases and J 0 bases, leaving 5 bases between the germline ends. The CDR3 runs to 15 residues. DNA of the CDR3: TGCGCCAGCAGTGAGGATCCCTCTGGGGCCAACGTCCTGACTTTC. Amino acid sequence: CASSEDPSGANVLTF.